What follows is one T cell receptor (beta chain) and its context. Its antigen is as yet unknown. Rectal tissue came from one to two pinch biopsies taken at colonoscopy. The sample comes from a study of pediatric ulcerative colitis. V gave up 7 bases and J gave up 2 bases, with 11 bases separating them. Germline V gene lookup returns CDR1 SGHTA and CDR2 FQGTGA. The CDR3 has 14 residues. Whole-study findings and limits: In rectum, acute severe colitis had expanded clones and less diversity. All ulcerative colitis patients, but no controls, carried two rectal clonotypes.

The survey-level immunoSEQ assay was used. Sequencing depth was up to 500,000 reads per sample. This table comes from immunoSEQ multiplex PCR, and its TCRdb copy is limited to in-frame clones, with some not included. The sample carries approximately 17,000 clones, approximately 80% recorded once. This rearrangement joins TRBV7-3 to TRBJ2-2, with D unclear. The sample was gut tissue. The TCR was taken from a boy younger than 18 who was a control in a study of pediatric ulcerative colitis. This chain's CDR3 is CASTALVNTGELFF. CDR3 in DNA: TGTGCCAGCACCGCGTTGGTAAACACCGGGGAGCTGTTTTTT.